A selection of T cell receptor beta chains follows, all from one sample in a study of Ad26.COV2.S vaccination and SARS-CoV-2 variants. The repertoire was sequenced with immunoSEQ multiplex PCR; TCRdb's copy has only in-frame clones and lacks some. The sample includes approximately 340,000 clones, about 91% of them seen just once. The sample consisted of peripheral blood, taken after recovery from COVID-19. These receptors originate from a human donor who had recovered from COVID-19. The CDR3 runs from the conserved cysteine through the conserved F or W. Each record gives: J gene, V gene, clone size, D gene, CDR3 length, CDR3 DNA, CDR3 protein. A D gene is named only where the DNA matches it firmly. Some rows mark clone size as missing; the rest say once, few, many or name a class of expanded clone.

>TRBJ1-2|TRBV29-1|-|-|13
TGCAGCGTTAGCGGCAGGGGCAACTATGGCTACACCTTC
CSVSGRGNYGYTF
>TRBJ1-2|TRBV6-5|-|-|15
TGTGCCAGCAGTCGCGTTGAACCTCGGCTCTATGGCTACACCTTC
CASSRVEPRLYGYTF
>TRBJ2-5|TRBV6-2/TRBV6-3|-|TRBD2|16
TGTGCCAGCAGTTACCGGAAACTAGCGGACCAAGAGACCCAGTACTTC
CASSYRKLADQETQYF
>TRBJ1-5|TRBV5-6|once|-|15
TGTGCCAGCAGCCCAAGTGGAGCAGGGAGGCAGCCCCAGCATTTT
CASSPSGAGRQPQHF
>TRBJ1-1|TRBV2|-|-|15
TGTGCCAGCAGTGAAGCAGGCAGGGTGGGCACTGAAGCTTTCTTT
CASSEAGRVGTEAFF
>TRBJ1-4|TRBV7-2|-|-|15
TGTGCCAGCAGCTTAGTGTCAGCAACTAATGAAAAACTGTTTTTT
CASSLVSATNEKLFF
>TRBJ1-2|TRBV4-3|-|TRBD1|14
TGCGCCAGCAGCCAACAAACAGGGGTGAGCGGCTACACCTTC
CASSQQTGVSGYTF
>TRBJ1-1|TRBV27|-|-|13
TGTGCCAGCAGTTTGGCCGTGGCCACTGAAGCTTTCTTT
CASSLAVATEAFF
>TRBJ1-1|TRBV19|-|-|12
TGTGCCAGTCGCCCGGGGGAGTCTGAAGCTTTCTTT
CASRPGESEAFF
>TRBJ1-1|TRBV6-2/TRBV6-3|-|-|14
TGTGCCAGCAGTGCCCCGAGGCTCGACACTGAAGCTTTCTTT
CASSAPRLDTEAFF
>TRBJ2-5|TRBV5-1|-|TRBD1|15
TGCGCCAGCAGCTTGGATGGGACAGGGCAAGAGACCCAGTACTTC
CASSLDGTGQETQYF
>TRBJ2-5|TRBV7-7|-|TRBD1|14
TGTGCTAGCAGCTCGGGACAGGGAGAAGAGACCCAGTACTTC
CASSSGQGEETQYF
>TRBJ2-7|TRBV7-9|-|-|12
TGTGCCAGCAGCTTCGCTACGGGGGAGCAGTACTTC
CASSFATGEQYF
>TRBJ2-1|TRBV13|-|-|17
TGTGCCAGCAGCTCGCGTAATACAGGGAGCTCCTACAATGAGCAGTTCTTC
CASSSRNTGSSYNEQFF
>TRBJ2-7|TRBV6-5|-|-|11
TGTGCCAGCAGTCTGTTTGGCGAGCAGTACTTC
CASSLFGEQYF
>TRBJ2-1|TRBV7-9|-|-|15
TGTGCCAGCAGCTTAGATTCGGGGACCTACAATGAGCAGTTCTTC
CASSLDSGTYNEQFF
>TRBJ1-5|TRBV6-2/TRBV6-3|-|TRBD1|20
TGTGCCAGCAGTAAACACCCCCCGGGGACAGGGTATGAGGATAATCAGCCCCAGCATTTT
CASSKHPPGTGYEDNQPQHF
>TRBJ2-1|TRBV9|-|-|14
TGTGCCAGCAGCGTAGCGGGGACCTACAATGAGCAGTTCTTC
CASSVAGTYNEQFF
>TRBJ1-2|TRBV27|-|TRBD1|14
TGTGCCAGCACTCACGGGACAGGGTTGGGGGGCTACACCTTC
CASTHGTGLGGYTF
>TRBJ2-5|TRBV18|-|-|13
TGTGCCAGCTCACCGGGGGGGCAGGAGACCCAGTACTTC
CASSPGGQETQYF
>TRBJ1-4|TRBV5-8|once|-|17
TGTGCCAGCAGCTTGGGCGGTCAGCTTGGAACTAATGAAAAACTGTTTTTT
CASSLGGQLGTNEKLFF
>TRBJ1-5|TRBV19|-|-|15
TGTGCCAGTAGCAAGGGAGGGGACGGGAATCAGCCCCAGCATTTT
CASSKGGDGNQPQHF
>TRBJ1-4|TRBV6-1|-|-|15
TGTGCCAGCAGTGAAAGTCGTAGGGTCGATGAAAAACTGTTTTTT
CASSESRRVDEKLFF
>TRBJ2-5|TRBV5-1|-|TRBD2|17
TGCGCCAGCAGCGGGGGGACTAGCGGGGGCCTCCAAGAGACCCAGTACTTC
CASSGGTSGGLQETQYF
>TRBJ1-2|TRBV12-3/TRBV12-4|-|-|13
TGTGCCAGCAGACCACAGGGTTACTATGGCTACACCTTC
CASRPQGYYGYTF
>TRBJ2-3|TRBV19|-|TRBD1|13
TGTGCCAGTAGTCCACAGGGGACAGATACGCAGTATTTT
CASSPQGTDTQYF
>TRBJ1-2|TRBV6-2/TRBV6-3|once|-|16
TGTGCCAGCAGTTACTCCGAGATCCTCACTAACTATGGCTACACCTTC
CASSYSEILTNYGYTF
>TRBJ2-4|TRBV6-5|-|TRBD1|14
TGTGCCAGCACCGAGACAGGGGGCCAAAACATTCAGTACTTC
CASTETGGQNIQYF
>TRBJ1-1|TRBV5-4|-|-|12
TGTGCCAGCAGCTTGGACGGTCATGAAGCTTTCTTT
CASSLDGHEAFF
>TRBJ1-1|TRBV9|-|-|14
TGTGCCAGCAGCGCTGTGGACAGTCCCGTGGGAGCTTTCTTT
CASSAVDSPVGAFF
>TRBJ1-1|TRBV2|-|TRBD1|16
TGTGCCAGCAGTATCCCGGGACAGGGGACCAACACTGAAGCTTTCTTT
CASSIPGQGTNTEAFF
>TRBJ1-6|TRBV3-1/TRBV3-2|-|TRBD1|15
TGTGCCAGCAGCCAAGAAGGACAGGGTCTGTCACCCCTCCACTTT
CASSQEGQGLSPLHF
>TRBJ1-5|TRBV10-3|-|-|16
TGTGCCATCAGTGCACGGGGGCAGGGAAACAATCAGCCCCAGCATTTT
CAISARGQGNNQPQHF
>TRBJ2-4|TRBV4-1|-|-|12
TGCGCCAGCAGCCCCTTTGGGGACATTCAGTACTTC
CASSPFGDIQYF
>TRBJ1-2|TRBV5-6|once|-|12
TGTGCCAGCAGCCTCGAAATCTATGGCTACACCTTC
CASSLEIYGYTF
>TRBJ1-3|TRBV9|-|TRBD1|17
TGTGCCAGCAGCGTCGACGCAGGGGGGACCTCTGGGGACACCATATATTTT
CASSVDAGGTSGDTIYF
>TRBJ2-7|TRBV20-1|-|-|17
TGCAGTGCTAGTAAGAGCCGCGGGGCACGATCCCTCTACGAGCAGTACTTC
CSASKSRGARSLYEQYF
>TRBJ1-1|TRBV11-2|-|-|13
TGTGCCAGCAGCTTTGGGGAGAACACTGAAGCTTTCTTT
CASSFGENTEAFF
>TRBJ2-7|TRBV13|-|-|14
TGTGCCAGCAGCTTAGCTAATTACCTCGTAGAGCAGTACTTC
CASSLANYLVEQYF
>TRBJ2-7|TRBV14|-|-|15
TGTGCCAGCAGCCCAGCCTGGGGGGCCCCCTACGAGCAGTACTTC
CASSPAWGAPYEQYF
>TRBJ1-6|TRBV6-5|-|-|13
TGTGCCGGCGACGGGACAAAGAATTCACCCCTCCACTTT
CAGDGTKNSPLHF
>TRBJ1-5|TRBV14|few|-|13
TGTGCCAGCAGCGAACAGGCATCTCAGCCCCAGCATTTT
CASSEQASQPQHF
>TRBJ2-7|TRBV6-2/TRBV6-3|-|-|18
TGTGCCAGCAGTTATCGGTCCAGCATAAGCAGGAATTCTTACGAGCAGTACTTC
CASSYRSSISRNSYEQYF
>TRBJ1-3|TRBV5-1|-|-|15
TGCGCCAGCAGCTTGGAGGCGGCCTCTGGAAACACCATATATTTT
CASSLEAASGNTIYF
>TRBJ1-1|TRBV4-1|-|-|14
TGCGCCAGCAGACAAGAAATGGTGAACACTGAAGCTTTCTTT
CASRQEMVNTEAFF
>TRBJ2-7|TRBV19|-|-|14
TGTGCCAGTAGTCTTGCAGGGAGCTCCTACGAGCAGTACTTC
CASSLAGSSYEQYF
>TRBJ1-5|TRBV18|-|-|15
TGTGCCAGCTCACCCCCTACTCATAGCAATCAGCCCCAGCATTTT
CASSPPTHSNQPQHF
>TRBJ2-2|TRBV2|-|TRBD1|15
TGTGCCGGCCAGCCCGGGACAGTTAACACCGGGGAGCTGTTTTTT
CAGQPGTVNTGELFF
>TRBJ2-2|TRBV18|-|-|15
TGTGCCAGCTCACCACCTGTCACCACTTTGGGGAAGCTGTTTTTT
CASSPPVTTLGKLFF
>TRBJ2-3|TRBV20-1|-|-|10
TGCAGTGCTTTAGAGAGGACGCAGTATTTT
CSALERTQYF
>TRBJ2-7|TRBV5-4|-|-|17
TGTGCCAGCAGCTTGGCCCTGGTAGCGGAAACACCCTACGAGCAGTACTTC
CASSLALVAETPYEQYF
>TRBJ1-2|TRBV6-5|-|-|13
TGTGCCAGCAGCGACAGAACCTCCTATGGCTACACCTTC
CASSDRTSYGYTF
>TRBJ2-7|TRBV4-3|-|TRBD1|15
TGCGCCAGCAGCCAAACGGACAGGGGGCATGGCGAGCAGTACTTC
CASSQTDRGHGEQYF